This T cell receptor beta chain is from a study of cytomegalovirus exposure and HLA in healthy donors (dated by TCRdb to 2017 to 2019). In the study overall: According to an earlier analysis of several hundred of the donors, some 170 million T cells yielded 120 million or so unique TCR beta sequences and roughly 280 Gb of sequence data. Class I and class II HLA loci were covered by the typing at four-digit resolution. A later analysis re-examined previously published TCR beta repertoires from more than 600 donors and added high-resolution HLA genotyping to investigate patterns of TCR occurrence. The number of donors typed differed by locus, with roughly 629-640 for A, B, C, DRB1 and DQB1, more than 500 for DQA1, approximately 580 for DPA1, and some 440 for DPB1. In a later genetic analysis, genome-wide SNP genotypes for about 65% of the roughly 700 donors were used, and that subset was treated as a discovery cohort. High-throughput TCR immunosequencing, statistical association of individual TCRs with disease status, and machine learning were combined to predict cytomegalovirus infection status. Donor age, sex, ethnicity and CMV serostatus were compiled together with the repertoire data. A separate validation cohort of 100 to 150 different subjects was used in addition to the 666-subject first cohort. Roughly 300 gigabases of sequencing data and approximately 80 million unique TCR sequences were included in an early release covering roughly 700 HLA-typed donors. Among about 400 genotyped donors of the cohort, an average of approximately 220,000 unique TCR beta nucleotide sequences was sequenced per donor, of which about 18% were non-productive. Of the 300 to 500 genotyped donors, roughly 80% were placed in the genetic ancestry cluster associated with self-reported Caucasian donors. To decide whether each TCR beta V gene segment behaved as functional or pseudogenic, an earlier analysis of 587 of the donors relied on high-throughput TCR beta sequencing. Every repertoire in the discovery cohort had been generated on one and the same sequencing platform. The later analysis used no new phenotypic data to find candidate immune exposures, relying instead on TCR beta sequences and their occurrence across donors. The T cell repertoires of 550 to 850 subjects were profiled by immunosequencing and related to cytomegalovirus serostatus. The study was designed to test whether signatures of past pathogen exposure could be identified by cataloging public T cell receptors. Four to six DR-DQ haplotypes were handled as single units for association and clustering, since linkage in the cohort was strong.

Overall results and qualifications from the work: Specific HLA alleles were associated with some 15,000 TCR beta sequences at a false discovery rate of 0.05 in a later analysis. Sequencing depth was assumed to be roughly uniform across donors in the presence/absence analyses, though that assumption may not hold. According to a later analysis, TCR association rates differed among HLA loci, with DRB1 alleles showing the most associated TCRs and HLA-C alleles showing the fewest. Compared with the roughly 700-donor mean, donors in an Asian-associated ancestry cluster had fewer N-insertions in productive TCRs, according to a later genetic analysis. Because counts were too low, more than 15 rarely observed V segments, including chromosome 9 orphons, were excluded from the earlier analysis of some 590 of the donors. A later analysis found that HLA-associated TCR beta chains were more clonally expanded and had lower generation probabilities than equally common non-associated chains. A total of 150 or so TCR beta chains were listed by the study as associated with cytomegalovirus. A few of the identified cytomegalovirus-associated TCR beta chains were confirmed in vitro to be specific for cytomegalovirus antigens. Most TCR sequences were observed very rarely across donors, whereas some public TCRs were present in many individuals. For the cohort, immune exposure information was limited to CMV serostatus. A later analysis found that most CMV-associated TCR beta chains appeared HLA-restricted, with HLA associations seemingly driven largely by CMV exposure. In a later genetic analysis, a missense DCLRE1C variant was associated with V-gene and J-gene trimming of TCR beta chains, and the association was replicated in an independent cohort. Several of the top co-occurrence clusters appeared to be linked to parvovirus B19, influenza, CMV and Epstein-Barr virus, according to a later analysis. Because HLA typing was missing for some donors at each locus, association tests included only the typed subset. Strong co-occurrence of HLA alleles, especially DR and DQ, made assigning TCR associations to individual alleles difficult. In an earlier analysis of around 600 of the donors, most TCR beta V segments were observed in productive rearrangements about 87% or about 30% of the time, broadly matching IMGT annotations. The authors suggested that the approach could potentially be generalized to other disease states and immunological phenotypes. Because the 87-base-pair reads could not distinguish some IMGT-functional V segments, including TRBV6-2 and TRBV6-3, those segments were excluded. This cohort had only TCR beta chains sequenced, and the lack of alpha or paired-chain data limited which features could be detected. Linkage disequilibrium might explain the correlated functional status among segregating V segments, but an unknown experimental factor could not be ruled out. A further reported finding was that TCR beta sequences accurately predicted the HLA-A and HLA-B alleles for most subjects in the first cohort. The classifier was reported to diagnose cytomegalovirus status with high specificity and sensitivity in both the original and validation cohorts. A cluster of highly shared sequence variants was judged likely to represent a technical artifact of the sequencing pipeline.

Note on this clone: Its antigen target is currently unknown. No much larger clone is present one base from it, and per-base qualities are unavailable.

The CDR3 covers 17 residues, taking in both the cysteine and the phenylalanine. CDR3 DNA only is kept here, 51 bases in frame from base 1. The germline V gene supplies CDR1 SGHRS and CDR2 YFSETQ. From V the trimming removes 3 bases and from J it removes 4 bases, while the gene matches leave 9 bases of the junction unaccounted for. The cohort consisted of hundreds of healthy bone marrow donors. All cohort members were sampled while nominally healthy, although unrecorded immune exposures were likely present. The donor tested CMV seropositive, placing the donor among the approximately 290 seropositive members of the cohort. A peripheral blood sample was provided by each donor, and peripheral blood mononuclear cells were used for TCR beta sequencing. Genomic DNA was extracted from the blood cell samples with the Qiagen DNeasy Blood Extraction Kit. The method behind the library was the immunoSEQ multiplex PCR assay. The multiplex PCR relied on a mix of 60 forward primers for TCR Vbeta segments and 13 reverse primers for TCR Jbeta segments. Amplification of the CDR3 region of rearranged TCR beta genes was performed with a multiplex PCR assay on genomic DNA. The Illumina HiSeq System was used to sequence the amplified TCR beta libraries as 87-base-pair reads. As for the authors' bioinformatics: In a later analysis, tens of millions of unique TCR beta chains were counted across the roughly 610 repertoires, and about 10 million of these chains were shared by at least two donors. Raw reads were error-corrected and collapsed into unique sequences with a nearest-neighbor algorithm that merged closely related sequences to remove PCR and sequencing errors. Alignment of CDR3 sequences to IMGT reference sequences was used to assign V, D and J gene segments. For a sequence to be retained, at least a six-nucleotide match to both a V gene segment and a J gene segment was required. Rearrangements were classified as productive when the CDR3 lacked stop codons and remained in frame with V and J, and all other rearrangements were classified as non-productive. CDR3 was defined by IMGT convention, running from the second conserved V-encoded cysteine to the conserved J-encoded phenylalanine. In an earlier analysis of 550 to 650 of the donors, sequences lacking an unambiguous match to a single V gene segment were excluded. An earlier analysis of roughly 590 of the donors called V segments functional above 56.7% productive rearrangements and segregating when the between-donor standard deviation exceeded 5%. A statistical classification framework was built to diagnose cytomegalovirus status from the catalog of TCR beta chain sequences. In a later analysis, V and J genes were assigned by comparing TCR nucleotide sequences against IMGT/GENE-DB human TR gene sequences. Using the TCRdist pipeline, a later analysis assigned CDR3 sequences along with most-parsimonious VDJ recombination scenarios. A later analysis defined each TCR beta chain by its CDR3 amino acid sequence plus V-gene family, and excluded reads lacking a unique V-gene family. In a later analysis, nearly 600 highly shared, low-generation-probability nucleotide sequences were removed to address suspected cross-contamination and a sequencing artifact. A later analysis calculated a clonal expansion index for each public chain from normalized within-repertoire ranks of inferred template counts. In a later analysis, generation probabilities were computed using a VDJ recombination model fitted to out-of-frame rearrangements, and the results were checked against IGoR. In a later analysis, TCR-TCR, TCR-HLA and TCR-CMV co-occurrence was scored with hypergeometric tests, and a repertoire-size bias correction was applied to TCR pairs. A later analysis estimated false discovery rates by permuting HLA or CMV assignments 20 times. In a later analysis, co-occurring TCRs were grouped using DBSCAN, and TCRdist sequence similarity was added for clustering within HLA-allele-positive subsets. Repertoires with fewer than 30,000 or more than 120,000 public chains, plus five repertoires with anomalous nucleotide sharing, were excluded from co-occurrence clustering. TCRdb obtained this table from immuneACCESS and retained in-frame rearrangements with V and J assigned. These tables miss some clones; where compared with another copy, unresolved V genes account for less than half of the shortfall, and the remainder is unexplained. Clone size and V and J calls were adopted from that table, with D and trimming inferred from the DNA. The sample yields approximately 82,000 clones; roughly 80% were counted once. The ten largest account for about 6% of the sample.

The source of this sequence is a woman aged 50 to 65 in good health and CMV-seropositive. The specimen was PBMCs. The chain couples TRBV5-1 to TRBJ2-7; TRBD2 matches 14 bases in the middle. Read as DNA, the sequence is TGCGCCAGCAGCTCGGGACTAGCGGGAGCGGGGCTATACGAGCAGTACTTC. This codes for CASSSGLAGAGLYEQYF.